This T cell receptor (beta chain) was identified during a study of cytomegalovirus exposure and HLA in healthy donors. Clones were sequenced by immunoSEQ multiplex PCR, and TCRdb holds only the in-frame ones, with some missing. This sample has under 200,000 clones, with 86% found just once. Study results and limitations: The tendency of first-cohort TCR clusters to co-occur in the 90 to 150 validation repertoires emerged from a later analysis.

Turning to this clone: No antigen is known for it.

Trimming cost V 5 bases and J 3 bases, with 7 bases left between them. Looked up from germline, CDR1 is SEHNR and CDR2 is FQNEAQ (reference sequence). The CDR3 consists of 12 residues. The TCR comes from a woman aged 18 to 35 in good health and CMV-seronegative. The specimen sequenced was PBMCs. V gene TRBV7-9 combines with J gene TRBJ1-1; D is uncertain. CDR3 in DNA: TGTGCCAGCAGCCCCTCTGACACTGAAGCTTTCTTT. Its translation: CASSPSDTEAFF.